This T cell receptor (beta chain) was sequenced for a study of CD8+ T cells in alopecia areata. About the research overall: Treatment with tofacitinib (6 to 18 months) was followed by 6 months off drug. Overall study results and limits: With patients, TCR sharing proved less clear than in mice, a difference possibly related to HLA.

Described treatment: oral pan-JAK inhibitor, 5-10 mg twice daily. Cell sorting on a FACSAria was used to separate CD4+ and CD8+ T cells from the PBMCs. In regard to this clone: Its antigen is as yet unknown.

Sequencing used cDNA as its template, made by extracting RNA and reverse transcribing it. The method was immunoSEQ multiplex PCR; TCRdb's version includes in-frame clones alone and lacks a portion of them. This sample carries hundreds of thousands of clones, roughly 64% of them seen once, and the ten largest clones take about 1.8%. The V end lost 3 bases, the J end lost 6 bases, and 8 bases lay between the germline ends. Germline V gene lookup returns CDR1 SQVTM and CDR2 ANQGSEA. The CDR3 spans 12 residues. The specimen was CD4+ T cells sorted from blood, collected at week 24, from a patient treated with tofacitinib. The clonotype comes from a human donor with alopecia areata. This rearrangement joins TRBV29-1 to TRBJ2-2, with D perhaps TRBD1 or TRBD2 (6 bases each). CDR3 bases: TGCAGCGTTGAGGAGGGGGCCGGGGAGCTGTTTTTT. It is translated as CSVEEGAGELFF.